This TCR beta chain was recorded in a study of graft-versus-host responses after intestinal transplantation. Overall study context: Isolated intestinal, liver-intestinal, or multivisceral transplants were what recipients had. Every recipient had anti-thymocyte globulin induction and around 3 years of tacrolimus plus steroids.

The data were produced by immunoSEQ multiplex PCR, yet TCRdb's version contains in-frame clones alone and is incomplete. In the table there are 130,000 or so clones, over 85% of which are singletons. Points on this clone: Its antigen is still unknown.

General study findings and limits: Clonal ratios of graft-versus-host to host-versus-graft in allografts were high for patients exhibiting graft-donor T cell macrochimerism.

The sequence came from a human donor who received an intestinal transplant. Sequenced here: unstimulated CD4+ T cells sorted from spleen or lymph node cells, sampled before intestinal transplant.

The CDR3 DNA sequence: TGTGCCATCAGTGACCCGATTTGGGGATATCTCCAGCATTTT. Protein product: CAISDPIWGYLQHF. The gene calls are TRBV10-3 and TRBJ1-5, with no clear D. Germline lookup yields CDR1 ENHRY and CDR2 SYGVKD. This CDR3 contains 14 residues. Trimming shortened V by 3 bases and J by 12 bases, and 18 bases separated the two germline ends.